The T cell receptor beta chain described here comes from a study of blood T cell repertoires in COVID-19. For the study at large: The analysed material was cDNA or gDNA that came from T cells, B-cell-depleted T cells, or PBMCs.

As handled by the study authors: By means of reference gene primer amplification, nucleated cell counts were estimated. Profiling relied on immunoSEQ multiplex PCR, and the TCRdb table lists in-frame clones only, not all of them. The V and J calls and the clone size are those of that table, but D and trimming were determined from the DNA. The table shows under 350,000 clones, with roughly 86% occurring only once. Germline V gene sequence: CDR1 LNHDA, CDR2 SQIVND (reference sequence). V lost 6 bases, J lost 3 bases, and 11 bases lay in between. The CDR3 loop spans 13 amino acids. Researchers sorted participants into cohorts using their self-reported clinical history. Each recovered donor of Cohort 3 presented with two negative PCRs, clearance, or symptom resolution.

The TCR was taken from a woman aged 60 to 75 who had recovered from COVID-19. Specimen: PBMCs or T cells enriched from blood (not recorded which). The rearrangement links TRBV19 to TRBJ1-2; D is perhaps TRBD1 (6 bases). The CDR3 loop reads CASRWGQDYGYTF. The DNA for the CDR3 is TGTGCCAGTAGATGGGGGCAGGACTATGGCTACACCTTC.